Sequencing of this T cell receptor (beta chain) was carried out in a study of Ad26.COV2.S vaccination and SARS-CoV-2 variants. About the research overall: The authors gave Ad26.COV2.S intramuscularly, either once or twice 56 days apart.

A note on this clone: The antigen is undetermined.

Sample treatment: 15 to 20 received Ad26.COV2.S at low or high dose, single or two shots; about five received placebo; per-sample allocation not given. Day 63 after the first vaccine or placebo injection was the time point for sampling. Vaccine was an Ad26 vector expressing Wuhan-strain SARS-CoV-2 spike. Findings of the study overall: Participants given vaccine showed non-spike TCR breadth similar to that of placebo recipients. Substantial breadth in spike-specific CD8+ and CD4+ T cell responses was reportedly seen after vaccination.

Repertoires were generated with immunoSEQ multiplex PCR, while TCRdb's copy carries only in-frame clones and drops some. The sample yields hundreds of thousands of clones, 70% to 90% seen once. This receptor was taken from a person aged 18-65 years who received the Ad26.COV2.S COVID-19 vaccine or a placebo. The sample consisted of peripheral blood, taken in a trial of Ad26.COV2.S vaccine versus placebo.

CDR3 coding DNA: TGTGCCAGCAGCGTAGCGGCAGGGGGCAGTGGAGTTGACACTGAAGCTTTCTTT. Translated, it gives CASSVAAGGSGVDTEAFF. The chain carries TRBV9 and TRBJ1-1, with 8 bases lining up with TRBD1. V lost 0 bases, J lost 3 bases, and 13 bases stayed unmatched. The CDR3 length is 18 residues. The germline V gene has CDR1 SGDLS and CDR2 YYNGEE. The full variable domain, with the rest looked up from reference TRBV9 and TRBJ1-1, is DSGVTQTPKHLITATGQRVTLRCSPRSGDLSVYWYQQSLDQGLQFLIQYYNGEERAKGNILERFSAQQFPDLHSELNLSSLELGDSALYFCASSVAAGGSGVDTEAFFGQGTRLTVV.